The text below deals with one T cell receptor (beta chain). Its antigen is not identified. The data were obtained in a study of beta chain features in type 1 diabetes. The entirety of the isolated RNA underwent reverse transcription, so expressed TCRB transcripts were sequenced. Clones were read by immunoSEQ multiplex PCR, and TCRdb kept only the in-frame ones, dropping some. The sample has about 280,000 clones; about 15% are singletons. V was shortened by 6 bases and J by 10 bases, with 10 bases between the two germline ends. The V gene's germline CDR1 is MNHNY and CDR2 SVGAGI (reference sequence). The CDR3 length is 11 residues. Findings of the study overall: Insertions were fewer and deletions more numerous at VDJ junctions in type 1 diabetes patients. When Type 1 diabetes patients were examined, their TCRB CDR3s proved moderately but significantly shorter in all four CD4+ subsets. When cDNA is sequenced, cells with high TCR expression could be over-represented.

CD4+ naive, central memory, regulatory and stem cell-like memory subsets were isolated by sorting on CD45RO/CCR7/CD25/CD127/CD95/CD27. Once sorted, every population was more than 95% pure. This chain links TRBV6-6 with TRBJ2-1; D is possibly TRBD2 (5 bases). This TCR came from a man aged 18 to 30 with type 1 diabetes. Sequenced: naive CD4+ T cells from blood. The CDR3 DNA follows: TGTGCCAGCAGGGCTAGCAGGGAGCAGTTCTTC. Translating gives CASRASREQFF.